A single sample gave rise to the 10 T cell receptor beta chains below, sequenced in a study of human T cells and chemical hapten exposure. TCRdb reanalysed the RACE reads using MiXCR and keeps one entry per CDR3 protein. The sample holds over 35,000 distinct CDR3 sequences; approximately 9% are singletons and the top ten take about 15%. Time point here: patch test 2, 6 weeks after DPC sensitization. As for treatment: therapeutic diphenylcyclopropenone sensitization with weekly scalp DPC. The sequencing here drew on whole blood, taken in connection with sensitization to the hapten diphenylcyclopropenone (DPC). The receptors come from a woman between 35 and 50 years old with alopecia areata. Some clones in this sample may be carry-over from other donors' samples.

The chain is built from TRBV5-1 and TRBJ2-7; D gene uncertain. CDR1 is SGHRS, CDR2 YFSETQ, per germline. The V and J ends lost 2 bases and 2 bases respectively, with 8 bases between them. This CDR3 region has 13 residues. CDR3 DNA sequence: TGCGCCAGCAGCTTCACCTTCGCCTACGAGCAGTACTTC. This codes for CASSFTFAYEQYF.

This clonotype was recorded at least ten times. This chain joins TRBV30 and TRBJ2-5; 11 bases align to TRBD2. J gave up 0 bases and V 0 bases, and 3 bases lay outside the gene matches. Germline assignment: CDR1 GTSNPN and CDR2 SVGIG (reference sequence). The CDR3 is 16 amino acids. This chain's CDR3 is CAWSVPSGGNQETQYF. The CDR3 nucleotides are TGTGCCTGGAGTGTCCCTAGCGGGGGGAACCAAGAGACCCAGTACTTC.

This clonotype appeared a few times. This chain's CDR3 is CASSFPGLAGHEQFF. The CDR3 nucleotides are TGTGCCAGCAGTTTCCCGGGACTAGCGGGGCATGAGCAGTTCTTC. The chain uses TRBV12-3 or TRBV12-4 and TRBJ2-1, with 13 bases identical to TRBD2. The CDR3 extends over 15 amino acids. The junction had 4 bases not matched to a gene; V was cut back by 3 bases and J by 8 bases.

This chain connects TRBV7-9 to TRBJ2-5, with D perhaps TRBD1 (5 bases). CDR1 SEHNR and CDR2 FQNEAQ come from the germline V gene (reference sequence). V lost 5 bases and J lost 3, with 13 bases in between. This CDR3 comprises 14 residues. CDR3 sequence (DNA): TGTGCCAGCAGCGGTCTAGGGGTAGAAGAGACCCAGTACTTC. Protein: CASSGLGVEETQYF.

This clonotype was counted at least ten times. V is TRBV10-3 and J is TRBJ1-2; D uncertain. V shed 0 bases and J shed 8 bases, with 13 bases lying between them. CDR1 is ENHRY and CDR2 is SYGVKD in the germline V gene. The CDR3 contains 14 residues. The CDR3 spells CAISESAVRDGYTF. The CDR3, as DNA: TGTGCCATCAGTGAGTCAGCCGTACGTGACGGCTACACCTTC.

This clonotype was recorded at least ten times. The CDR3 spells CASSFGGANNEQFF. The CDR3 bases are TGTGCCAGCAGTTTTGGGGGGGCAAACAATGAGCAGTTCTTC. The chain uses TRBV27 and TRBJ2-1; D possibly corresponds to TRBD2 (7 bases). This CDR3 comprises 14 residues. The germline V gene encodes CDR1 MNHEY and CDR2 SMNVEV (reference sequence). Between the trimmed V and J ends, which lost 3 bases and 5 bases, there was a span of 11 bases.

This clonotype was counted many times. This chain connects TRBV12-3 or TRBV12-4 to TRBJ1-5, with D unresolved. This CDR3 contains 16 residues. The V gene lost 2 bases and the J gene lost 5 bases, with 16 bases spanning the gap. The CDR3 region has the DNA TGTGCCAGCAGTTTATACCTGGGCAGATCCTATCAGCCCCAGCATTTT. This codes for CASSLYLGRSYQPQHF.

This clonotype was observed a few times. The V gene is TRBV5-4, the J gene TRBJ1-4, with TRBD1 matching over 10 bases. The V gene's germline CDR1 is SGHNT and CDR2 YYREEE (reference sequence). V was clipped by 3 bases and J by 6 bases; unmatched bases: 8. The CDR3 extends over 16 amino acids. CDR3 in DNA: TGTGCCAGCAGCTGGAACCGACAGGGGGCGGATGAAAAACTGTTTTTT. Translation gives CASSWNRQGADEKLFF.

The V gene is TRBV2, the J gene TRBJ2-3; D is unclear. V was pared by 8 bases and J by 3 bases, with 6 bases between. CDR1 and CDR2 from the germline V gene are SNHLY and FYNNEI. CDR3 length: 11 amino acids. CDR3 residues: CASQATDTQYF. CDR3 bases: TGTGCCAGCCAGGCTACAGATACGCAGTATTTT.

This clonotype has just a few counts. The V call is TRBV27, the J call TRBJ1-1; a possible D gene is TRBD1 (5 bases). Trimming removed 8 bases from V and 3 bases from J, with 7 bases in between. Germline values: CDR1 MNHEY, CDR2 SMNVEV (reference sequence). The CDR3 totals 11 residues. CDR3 in DNA: TGTGCCAGCCTGGGGCACACTGAAGCTTTCTTT. Encoded protein: CASLGHTEAFF.